These 20 T cell receptor beta chains were all obtained from the same sample, sequenced in a study of beta chain features in type 1 diabetes (dated by TCRdb to the late 2010s). Study-wide findings and limitations: Type 1 diabetes patients showed a moderate but significant shortening of TCRB CDR3 length in all four CD4+ subsets.

Antigens of these TCRs are unknown. Library creation used the immunoSEQ multiplex PCR assay. The entire amount of isolated RNA was reverse transcribed using the High Capacity cDNA Reverse Transcription Kit, so the sequenced TCRB transcripts were expressed ones. The immuneACCESS repertoire file appears here via TCRdb, limited to in-frame rearrangements. These files lack a portion of the clones; in checked studies, under half of the deficit traces to unresolved V genes, and the cause of the others is not known. The table for this sample lists roughly 160,000 clones; around 8% of them were counted only once. The ten largest clones add up to 0.94% of the sample. The sequenced sample was central memory CD4+ T cells from blood. These receptors all come from a woman aged 40-49 years with type 1 diabetes.

This clone was observed many times. The chain joins TRBV4-3 to TRBJ1-2; 7 nucleotides align to TRBD1. CDR1 LGHNA and CDR2 YSLEER come from the germline V gene. The J segment lost 3 bases and the V segment lost 0 bases, leaving 7 bases of the junction unmatched. The CDR3 is 16 residues long. DNA of the CDR3: TGCGCCAGCAGCCAAGATTATGGAGGGGGCGACTATGGCTACACCTTC. Translation: CASSQDYGGGDYGYTF.

The sample holds a few counts of this clone. CDR3 amino acids: CASSRLVGLYGYTF. The CDR3 DNA reads TGTGCCAGCAGTCGTCTCGTTGGCCTCTATGGCTACACCTTC. The chain joins TRBV9 to TRBJ1-2; D gene ambiguous. V was shortened by 5 bases and J by 4 bases, with 15 bases between the two germline ends. Germline V gene sequence: CDR1 SGDLS, CDR2 YYNGEE. The CDR3 is 14 residues long.

This clone was detected a few times. V is TRBV28 and J is TRBJ1-4, with D hard to call. CDR1 and CDR2 (germline): MDHEN, SYDVKM. This CDR3 spans 15 amino acids. The germline V and J ends were trimmed by 8 bases and 7 bases, with 20 bases remaining between them. This chain's CDR3 is CASLLRGGIAEKLFF. Written as DNA, the CDR3 is TGTGCCAGCTTATTACGGGGTGGAATTGCTGAAAAACTGTTTTTT.

This clone turned up a few times. The V and J genes are TRBV4-2 and TRBJ2-4, with 10 bases fitting TRBD2. J was trimmed by 5 bases and V by 8 bases; bases with no gene match: 6. CDR1 is LGHNA and CDR2 is YNFKEQ in the germline V gene. This CDR3 is built from 14 residues. CDR3 nucleotides: TGTGCCAGCGGAGCGGGGGGGCCGCAAAACATTCAGTACTTC. Residues: CASGAGGPQNIQYF.

This clone has only a few counts. The CDR3 loop reads CASSLGTANQPQHF. The CDR3 DNA follows: TGTGCCAGCAGCTTAGGGACAGCCAATCAGCCCCAGCATTTT. The chain links TRBV7-2 to TRBJ1-5; tentative D call: TRBD1 (6 bases). The V end lost 1 base, the J end lost 3 bases, and 7 bases lay between the germline ends. The CDR3 totals 14 residues. Germline V gives CDR1 SGHTA, CDR2 FQGNSA.

This rearrangement joins TRBV27 to TRBJ2-6, with D unresolved. CDR1 MNHEY and CDR2 SMNVEV come from the germline V gene (reference sequence). The CDR3 sequence is 17 residues long. V lost 1 base and J lost 0, with 10 bases in between. The CDR3 here is CASSLLAPSSGANVLTF. DNA for the CDR3: TGTGCCAGCAGTTTATTGGCACCCAGCTCTGGGGCCAACGTCCTGACTTTC.

This chain links TRBV5-5 with TRBJ2-4; perhaps TRBD1 as D (8 bases). This CDR3 contains 17 residues. Trimming took off 3 bases at V and 6 bases at J, with 22 bases between the two ends. The germline V gene has CDR1 SGHKS and CDR2 YYEKEE (reference sequence). The CDR3 DNA follows: TGTGCCAGCAGCTCCCCGTCGGACAGGGAGGGTAGAAACATTCAGTACTTC. It codes for CASSSPSDREGRNIQYF.

The CDR3 DNA sequence: TGTGCCAGCAGCTTGGCACTCACGGGGGGCGGCTACACCTTC. Amino acid sequence: CASSLALTGGGYTF. The V call is TRBV5-4, the J call TRBJ1-2; possible D gene TRBD1, 6 bases. The germline V gene encodes CDR1 SGHNT and CDR2 YYREEE (reference sequence). The CDR3 loop spans 14 amino acids. V was trimmed by 0 bases and J by 8 bases, leaving 14 bases between them. The full variable domain, completed using reference TRBV5-4 and TRBJ1-2, is ETGVTQSPTHLIKTRGQQVTLRCSSQSGHNTVSWYQQALGQGPQFIFQYYREEENGRGNFPPRFSGLQFPNYSSELNVNALELDDSALYLCASSLALTGGGYTFGSGTRLTVV.

This chain joins TRBV5-6 and TRBJ2-3, with a tentative D call TRBD1 (7 bases). The CDR3 contains 19 residues. The V gene's germline CDR1 is SGHDT and CDR2 YYEEEE. V lost 4 bases to trimming and J lost 3 bases, with 27 bases between them. The CDR3 DNA follows: TGTGCCAGCAGCCTGCAGGGGGGCCGGCTTAGCGGATTTACAGATACGCAGTATTTT. Translation: CASSLQGGRLSGFTDTQYF.

The DNA of the CDR3 is TGTGCCAGCAGTTCACGGGACAGGGGACAAGAGACCCAGTACTTC. This encodes CASSSRDRGQETQYF. The chain recombines TRBV28 with TRBJ2-5, with 10 bases matching TRBD1. This CDR3 comprises 15 residues. Germline V gives CDR1 MDHEN, CDR2 SYDVKM. Trimming cost V 4 bases and J 2 bases; bases outside gene matches: 4. Combining the CDR3 with reference TRBV28 and TRBJ2-5 gives the whole variable domain DVKVTQSSRYLVKRTGEKVFLECVQDMDHENMFWYRQDPGLGLRLIYFSYDVKMKEKGDIPEGYSVSREKKERFSLILESASTNQTSMYLCASSSRDRGQETQYFGPGTRLLVL.

This clone has just a few counts. The CDR3 DNA reads as TGCGCCAGCAGTTCGAGTCCGGGACAGGGGTTCCGGGAGCAGTACTTC. It specifies CASSSSPGQGFREQYF. This rearrangement joins TRBV5-1 to TRBJ2-7; 10 nucleotides agree with TRBD1. The J segment lost 7 bases and the V segment lost 5 bases, leaving 15 bases of the junction unmatched. The CDR3 runs 16 residues. Germline CDR1 reads SGHRS; CDR2 reads YFSETQ.

This chain connects TRBV7-2 to TRBJ1-1, with D uncertain. Looked up from germline, CDR1 is SGHTA and CDR2 is FQGNSA. The CDR3 is made up of 15 amino acids. Trimming shortened V by 4 bases and J by 6 bases, and 18 bases separated the two germline ends. The CDR3 protein is CASSSRGPSAAEAFF. The DNA of the CDR3 is TGTGCCAGCAGCTCCCGAGGTCCCTCCGCCGCTGAAGCTTTCTTT.

This clone was picked up a small number of times. The chain uses TRBV5-1 and TRBJ2-2; no firm D call. The CDR3 totals 13 residues. V lost 2 bases and J 1 base, leaving 3 bases between the germline ends. CDR1 and CDR2 from the germline V gene are SGHRS and YFSETQ. CDR3 nucleotide sequence: TGCGCCAGCAGCTTCGGGAACACCGGGGAGCTGTTTTTT. Its protein is CASSFGNTGELFF.

This rearrangement joins TRBV18 to TRBJ1-1; D ambiguous. The CDR3 covers 15 residues. Trimming took 2 bases from V and 2 from J, leaving 12 bases between them. Germline-derived CDR1 and CDR2 are KGHSH and LQKENI. The CDR3 DNA sequence: TGTGCCAGCTCACCAGTAGAAGGGAGCAACACTGAAGCTTTCTTT. Translating gives CASSPVEGSNTEAFF.

This clone was observed a few times. The rearrangement uses TRBV30 and TRBJ1-2; 12 bases line up with TRBD1. Germline CDR1 and CDR2: GTSNPN and SVGIG (reference sequence). The CDR3 totals 14 residues. The V gene end was trimmed by 2 bases and the J gene end by 8 bases; junction bases not matched to a gene: 6. CDR3 amino acids: CAWSPGDRGQGYTF. CDR3 in DNA: TGTGCCTGGAGTCCAGGGGACAGGGGGCAAGGCTACACCTTC.

This clone was counted a few times. The CDR3 spells CASSDRGNYYGYTF. Written as DNA, the CDR3 is TGTGCCAGCAGCGACAGGGGTAATTACTATGGCTACACCTTC. This chain uses TRBV9 with TRBJ1-2; TRBD1 matches 7 bases. Germline V CDR1 and CDR2: SGDLS, YYNGEE. This CDR3 comprises 14 residues. V dropped 3 bases and J dropped 3; count of bases not matched to a gene: 5.

The chain joins TRBV7-2 to TRBJ1-5; D possibly corresponds to TRBD1 (6 bases). Germline CDR1 reads SGHTA; CDR2 reads FQGNSA. The CDR3 consists of 13 residues. V was pared by 5 bases and J by 10 bases, with 15 bases between. The CDR3 nucleotides read TGTGCCAGCAGCCTGGACAGTTTGAGACCCCAGCATTTT. It specifies CASSLDSLRPQHF.

There are many counts of this clone. This chain connects TRBV15 to TRBJ2-5; 7 bases fit TRBD1. The V segment lost 5 bases and the J segment 1 base; nucleotides outside the gene matches: 1. The CDR3 spans 13 residues. Per germline, CDR1 LNHNV and CDR2 YYDKDF (reference sequence). The CDR3 bases are TGTGCCACCAGCGGGACAGTCCAAGAGACCCAGTACTTC. This sequence encodes CATSGTVQETQYF.

The rearrangement joins TRBV2 to TRBJ1-6; the match to TRBD1 covers 9 bases. Germline V lookup: CDR1 SNHLY, CDR2 FYNNEI. The V gene end was trimmed by 3 bases and the J gene end by 3 bases; junction bases not matched to a gene: 0. The CDR3 runs to 15 residues. CDR3 in amino acids: CASSEDRGYNSPLHF. The CDR3 region has the DNA TGTGCCAGCAGTGAGGACAGGGGCTATAATTCACCCCTCCACTTT.

This clone was detected a few times. The rearrangement uses TRBV7-2 and TRBJ2-7, with 10 bases matching TRBD2. The ends lost 5 bases at V and 3 bases at J; junction bases unmatched: 4. Germline V gene sequence: CDR1 SGHTA, CDR2 FQGNSA. The CDR3 is 14 amino acids. CDR3 sequence: CASSGSGRVYEQYF. The DNA for the CDR3 is TGTGCCAGCAGCGGGAGCGGGAGGGTCTACGAGCAGTACTTC.